This entry lists 5 T cell receptor beta chains sequenced from one sample in a study of beta chain features in type 1 diabetes. Expressed TCRB transcripts got sequenced, as all isolated RNA was reverse transcribed. TCRdb's copy holds only in-frame clones and misses some; the assay was immunoSEQ multiplex PCR. Of 350,000 to 400,000 clones detected, roughly 16% appear once; the ten largest clones hold under 0.02%. Material for sequencing was naive CD4+ T cells from blood. Every receptor here comes from a woman aged 18-29 years in good health.

V usage is TRBV4-2 and J usage is TRBJ2-1, with TRBD2 matching over 10 bases. Germline V lookup: CDR1 LGHNA, CDR2 YNFKEQ. The CDR3 extends over 16 amino acids. With 0 bases clipped from V and 7 bases from J, the junction kept 6 bases outside the gene matches. CDR3 sequence reads: CASSQDWGLAINEQFF. CDR3 in DNA: TGTGCCAGCAGCCAAGATTGGGGACTAGCGATTAATGAGCAGTTCTTC.

The chain combines TRBV7-9 with TRBJ2-1; TRBD2 aligns across 7 bases. The CDR3 has 17 residues. Germline V lookup: CDR1 SEHNR, CDR2 FQNEAQ (reference sequence). V shed 2 bases and J 2 bases; nucleotides not matched to a gene: 9. As DNA, the CDR3 is TGTGCCAGCAGCTTAATGCCGGGGGAGGGCCCCTACAATGAGCAGTTCTTC. Translating gives CASSLMPGEGPYNEQFF. The full variable domain, completed using reference TRBV7-9 and TRBJ2-1, is DTGVSQNPRHKITKRGQNVTFRCDPISEHNRLYWYRQTLGQGPEFLTYFQNEAQLEKSRLLSDRFSAERPKGSFSTLEIQRTEQGDSAMYLCASSLMPGEGPYNEQFFGPGTRLTVL.

In its sample, this clone was seen a few times. The chain links TRBV30 to TRBJ1-5; TRBD1 might be the D (5 bases). V lost 3 bases and J lost 10, with 13 bases in between. The CDR3 is 12 amino acids. In germline, CDR1 is GTSNPN, CDR2 SVGIG (reference sequence). As DNA, the CDR3 is TGTGCCTGGAGCGCCCGGGACTTCCCCCAGCATTTT. It is translated as CAWSARDFPQHF. Using reference TRBV30 and TRBJ1-5 for the parts outside the CDR3, the full variable domain is SQTIHQWPATLVQPVGSPLSLECTVEGTSNPNLYWYRQAAGRGLQLLFYSVGIGQISSEVPQNLSASRPQDRQFILSSKKLLLSDSGFYLCAWSARDFPQHFGDGTRLSIL.

The V gene is TRBV6-1, the J gene TRBJ2-1, with 8 positions matching TRBD1. Germline trimming cut 6 bases from V and 5 bases from J; bases unmatched to any gene: 6. The CDR3 is 14 amino acids. From germline, CDR1 is MNHNS and CDR2 SASEGT. CDR3 residues: CASSHGQGDNEQFF. The DNA of the CDR3 is TGTGCCAGCAGCCATGGACAGGGAGACAATGAGCAGTTCTTC.

This clone has a handful of counts. The chain links TRBV18 to TRBJ2-1; TRBD2 might be the D (5 bases). There are 14 residues in the CDR3. V was pared by 4 bases and J by 3 bases, with 10 bases between. Germline V CDR1 and CDR2: KGHSH, LQKENI. The DNA for the CDR3 is TGTGCCAGCTCACGATCGAGGGACTACAATGAGCAGTTCTTC. This sequence encodes CASSRSRDYNEQFF.